The 24 T cell receptor beta chains below all came from one sample that was sequenced in a study of PD-L1 blockade in urothelial cancer. Method: immunoSEQ multiplex PCR; TCRdb's copy keeps in-frame clones and lacks some. The repertoire has around 120,000 clones, approximately 90% of them found once; the top ten carry around 1.7%. As to time point: peripheral blood 6 weeks after treatment start. This specimen was PBMCs, taken around atezolizumab (anti-PD-L1) treatment. All receptors derive from a man in his 60s with urothelial cancer.

The chain employs TRBV5-1 and TRBJ2-7; TRBD1 aligns across 8 bases. Germline V gives CDR1 SGHRS, CDR2 YFSETQ. V lost 4 bases to trimming and J lost 6 bases; unmatched junction nucleotides: 9. CDR3 length: 14 residues. Here the CDR3 reads CASSQAGGLGEQYF. Here the CDR3 DNA reads TGCGCCAGCAGCCAGGCAGGGGGCCTAGGCGAGCAGTACTTC.

The rearrangement uses TRBV11-3 and TRBJ2-2; 10 nucleotides line up with TRBD2. Per the germline V gene, CDR1 is SGHNT and CDR2 is YENEEA. V shed 0 bases and J 4 bases; nucleotides not matched to a gene: 2. The CDR3 extends over 16 amino acids. As DNA, the CDR3 is TGTGCCAGCAGCTTAGAGCTAGCGGGAGCCACCGGGGAGCTGTTTTTT. Its protein is CASSLELAGATGELFF.

V gene TRBV10-1 combines with J gene TRBJ2-2; D is unresolved. CDR1 and CDR2 from the germline V gene are WNHNN and SYGVQD (reference sequence). The V end lost 1 base, the J end lost 2 bases, and 8 bases lay between the germline ends. The CDR3 totals 15 residues. The CDR3 bases are TGCGCCAGCAGTGAGTTCACAGAAAACACCGGGGAGCTGTTTTTT. As protein: CASSEFTENTGELFF.

The chain recombines TRBV29-1 with TRBJ2-7; TRBD2 agrees at 9 bases. The junction had 5 bases not matched to a gene; V was cut back by 0 bases and J by 5 bases. This CDR3 contains 14 residues. Germline CDR1 SQVTM, CDR2 ANQGSEA. The CDR3 bases are TGCAGCGTTGAAGATGGGTTAGCGGGGGACGAGCAGTACTTC. Its protein product is CSVEDGLAGDEQYF.

The rearrangement joins TRBV5-1 to TRBJ2-1; tentative D call: TRBD1 (6 bases). The CDR3 is 13 amino acids. The ends were cut back, 3 bases at V and 12 bases at J, with 16 bases in the middle. Germline V gene data show CDR1 as SGHRS and CDR2 as YFSETQ. In DNA, the CDR3 is TGCGCCAGCAGCTGGACAGAAACCCGGGGGCAGTTCTTC. Translating it yields CASSWTETRGQFF.

This clone was seen once. The chain links TRBV5-8 to TRBJ1-4; TRBD1 aligns across 10 bases. This CDR3 spans 15 amino acids. Germline CDR1 SGHTS, CDR2 YDEGEE. The CDR3 is CAGGQGPATNEKLFF. The CDR3 DNA reads as TGTGCGGGGGGACAGGGGCCTGCAACTAATGAAAAACTGTTTTTT. Together with reference TRBV5-8 and TRBJ1-4, the CDR3 gives the full variable domain: EAGVTQSPTHLIKTRGQQATLRCSPISGHTSVYWYQQALGLGLQFLLWYDEGEERNRGNFPPRFSGRQFPNYSSELNVNALELEDSALYLCAGGQGPATNEKLFFGSGTQLSVL.

V gene TRBV6-5 combines with J gene TRBJ2-7; no definite D call. The germline CDR1 and CDR2 sequences are MNHEY and SVGAGI. V was clipped by 0 bases and J by 0 bases, with 9 bases between them. This CDR3 is built from 15 residues. CDR3 nucleotide sequence: TGTGCCAGCAGTTACTCTACGAGCCTCTCCTACGAGCAGTACTTC. This translates into CASSYSTSLSYEQYF.

This clone was detected a few times. This chain joins TRBV4-1 and TRBJ2-7; 11 bases fit TRBD1. J gave up 3 bases and V 4 bases, and 5 bases lay outside the gene matches. The V gene's germline CDR1 is MGHRA and CDR2 YSYEKL. The CDR3 has 15 amino acids. The CDR3 protein is CASSLQDRGLYEQYF. In DNA, the CDR3 is TGCGCCAGCAGCCTCCAGGACAGGGGGCTCTACGAGCAGTACTTC.

CDR3 DNA sequence: TGCGCCAGCAGTGACCTAGGACAGGGTTTCGGAAACGAGCAGTACTTC. It codes for CASSDLGQGFGNEQYF. The chain is built from TRBV10-1 and TRBJ2-7; TRBD1 agrees at 8 bases. The V and J ends lost 3 bases and 5 bases, in that order; junction bases with no gene match: 12. Germline V CDR1 and CDR2: WNHNN, SYGVQD (reference sequence). The CDR3 extends over 16 amino acids.

This chain joins TRBV9 and TRBJ2-6; 8 bases are a match to TRBD1. Germline V gene lookup returns CDR1 SGDLS and CDR2 YYNGEE. J was trimmed by 0 bases and V by 3 bases; bases with no gene match: 5. The CDR3 is made up of 17 amino acids. CDR3 residues: CASSEDRAPSGANVLTF. CDR3 coding DNA: TGTGCCAGCAGCGAGGACAGGGCTCCCTCTGGGGCCAACGTCCTGACTTTC.

This clone appeared a single time. This chain links TRBV28 with TRBJ2-7, with 10 bases fitting TRBD2. Germline V lookup: CDR1 MDHEN, CDR2 SYDVKM. There are 16 residues in the CDR3. Trimming at V came to 2 bases and at J to 3 bases, leaving 7 bases not matched to a gene. The CDR3 bases are TGTGCCAGCAGTTTACCCCTAGCGGGAGTAGGCTACGAGCAGTACTTC. Its translation is CASSLPLAGVGYEQYF.

This chain connects TRBV15 to TRBJ2-7; 14 positions match TRBD2. J lost 6 bases, V lost 6 bases, and 4 bases had no gene match. There are 14 residues in the CDR3. The V gene's germline CDR1 is LNHNV and CDR2 YYDKDF (reference sequence). Here the CDR3 reads CATRTSGRASEQYF. The CDR3 coding sequence is TGTGCCACCAGGACTAGCGGGAGGGCCTCCGAGCAGTACTTC.

This clone was found once. The V and J genes are TRBV21-1 and TRBJ1-4. TRBV21-1 is termed a pseudogene. CDR3 length equals 16 residues. CDR3 in amino acids: CASSKAVLPPREKLFF. The CDR3 nucleotides read TGTGCCAGCAGCAAAGCCGTTCTGCCACCTAGGGAAAAACTGTTTTTT.

The gene calls are TRBV5-4 and TRBJ2-5; tentatively, D is TRBD2 (6 bases). There are 14 residues in the CDR3. With 7 bases removed from V and 5 bases from J, the gap between germline ends came to 18 bases. Germline V CDR1 and CDR2: SGHNT, YYREEE (reference sequence). The CDR3 reads CASGPGGGVETQYF. The CDR3 nucleotides read TGTGCCAGCGGACCTGGTGGCGGGGTGGAGACCCAGTACTTC.

In this sample, this clone turned up once. V and J are TRBV4-2 and TRBJ2-6; TRBD2 is a possible D gene (5 bases). This CDR3 contains 16 residues. Germline V gene lookup returns CDR1 LGHNA and CDR2 YNFKEQ. The germline V and J ends were trimmed by 1 base and 0 bases, with 7 bases remaining between them. CDR3 DNA sequence: TGTGCCAGCAGCCAAGGGGAGCTCTCTGGGGCCAACGTCCTGACTTTC. The encoded protein is CASSQGELSGANVLTF.

The chain is built from TRBV4-3 and TRBJ1-4, with TRBD1 matching over 7 bases. This CDR3 has 15 amino acids. Trimming removed 4 bases from V and 2 bases from J; junction bases left unmatched: 4. CDR1 LGHNA and CDR2 YSLEER come from the germline V gene. For the CDR3, the DNA is TGCGCCAGCAGCCGGAGACAGGGCACTAATGAAAAACTGTTTTTT. Its translation is CASSRRQGTNEKLFF.

This chain links TRBV2 with TRBJ2-1, with unresolved D. The germline V gene has CDR1 SNHLY and CDR2 FYNNEI. The CDR3 totals 16 residues. V lost 2 bases and J 4 bases, leaving 15 bases between the germline ends. The CDR3 is CASSELGSTGYNEQFF. The CDR3 DNA sequence: TGTGCCAGCAGTGAACTGGGCTCGACCGGATACAATGAGCAGTTCTTC. Supplemented by reference TRBV2 and TRBJ2-1, the full variable domain reads EPEVTQTPSHQVTQMGQEVILRCVPISNHLYFYWYRQILGQKVEFLVSFYNNEISEKSEIFDDQFSVERPDGSNFTLKIRSTKLEDSAMYFCASSELGSTGYNEQFFGPGTRLTVL.

The V gene is TRBV6-5, the J gene TRBJ2-2; D gene unclear. CDR3 size: 13 residues. V dropped 1 base and J dropped 3 bases, with 3 bases sitting between them. Germline lookup yields CDR1 MNHEY and CDR2 SVGAGI. CDR3 nucleotides: TGTGCCAGCAGTTACTTCGACACCGGGGAGCTGTTTTTT. This codes for CASSYFDTGELFF.

This clone was observed a single time. The chain joins TRBV2 to TRBJ2-1; TRBD1 agrees at 9 bases. The junction had 3 bases not matched to a gene; V was cut back by 5 bases and J by 1 base. This CDR3 spans 15 amino acids. Germline V gene lookup returns CDR1 SNHLY and CDR2 FYNNEI. CDR3 sequence: CASSPDRGSYNEQFF. The CDR3 DNA follows: TGTGCCAGCAGTCCTGACAGGGGGTCCTACAATGAGCAGTTCTTC. The full variable domain, completed using reference TRBV2 and TRBJ2-1, is EPEVTQTPSHQVTQMGQEVILRCVPISNHLYFYWYRQILGQKVEFLVSFYNNEISEKSEIFDDQFSVERPDGSNFTLKIRSTKLEDSAMYFCASSPDRGSYNEQFFGPGTRLTVL.

This clone was seen just once. This chain uses TRBV2 with TRBJ2-7, with 7 positions matching TRBD2. The CDR3 length is 15 residues. V lost 4 bases to trimming and J lost 6 bases; unmatched junction nucleotides: 12. Germline V gene data show CDR1 as SNHLY and CDR2 as FYNNEI. The CDR3 loop is CASSVRGDFGGEQYF. CDR3 nucleotides: TGTGCCAGCAGTGTTCGGGGGGATTTTGGGGGCGAGCAGTACTTC.

This clone was recorded only once. V gene TRBV29-1 combines with J gene TRBJ1-4; D gene ambiguous. The CDR3 sequence is 13 residues long. The germline V and J ends were trimmed by 5 bases and 8 bases, with 15 bases remaining between them. Germline V gene lookup returns CDR1 SQVTM and CDR2 ANQGSEA. The CDR3 is CSVRGRGEEKLFF. The CDR3 DNA is TGCAGCGTTAGAGGAAGAGGTGAGGAAAAACTGTTTTTT. The full variable domain, completed using reference TRBV29-1 and TRBJ1-4, is SAVISQKPSRDICQRGTSLTIQCQVDSQVTMMFWYRQQPGQSLTLIATANQGSEATYESGFVIDKFPISRPNLTFSTLTVSNMSPEDSSIYLCSVRGRGEEKLFFGSGTQLSVL.

The gene calls are TRBV28 and TRBJ1-2; 7 positions agree with TRBD1. V lost 8 bases, J lost 0 bases, and 9 bases stayed unmatched. The germline V gene encodes CDR1 MDHEN and CDR2 SYDVKM. The CDR3 has 15 residues. The DNA of the CDR3 is TGTGCCAGCTCCACCGGGACAGTAGCTAACTATGGCTACACCTTC. Translating gives CASSTGTVANYGYTF.

CDR3 bases: TGTGCCAGCAGCCGAGCGGGACAGGGGTTGGATACGCAGTATTTT. Its protein is CASSRAGQGLDTQYF. The chain carries TRBV5-6 and TRBJ2-3; TRBD1 agrees at 10 bases. J gave up 6 bases and V 4 bases, and 8 bases lay outside the gene matches. Germline values: CDR1 SGHDT, CDR2 YYEEEE. CDR3 length: 15 amino acids.

This chain uses TRBV9 with TRBJ1-6; possible D gene TRBD1, 5 bases. Germline V gives CDR1 SGDLS, CDR2 YYNGEE. The V and J ends lost 1 base and 7 bases respectively, with 12 bases between them. The CDR3 spans 15 residues. CDR3 bases: TGTGCCAGCAGCGTAAGTGGGGGGTTGAATTCACCCCTCCACTTT. This encodes CASSVSGGLNSPLHF.